The 23 T cell receptor beta chains presented below share a single source sample, sequenced in a study of beta chain features in type 1 diabetes (dated by TCRdb to 2016 to 2019). Libraries came from the immunoSEQ multiplex PCR assay. The High Capacity cDNA Reverse Transcription Kit was used to reverse transcribe all of the isolated RNA, meaning that expressed TCRB transcripts were what got sequenced. The clones in this table, taken by TCRdb from immuneACCESS, are in-frame only. Not every clone is retained; where verified, under half of the shortfall comes from an unresolved V gene, and the cause of the rest is unknown. The sample table holds around 240,000 clones, of which roughly 9.6% were seen once. About 0.037% of the sample is in the top ten clones. Specimen: naive CD4+ T cells from blood. The cell subset or site label here, explained by the study, means: true naive CD4+ T cells. All receptors derive from a woman between 18 and 29 years old in good health.

This clone was recorded many times. V is TRBV28 and J is TRBJ2-7; no reliable D call. The V end was cut by 3 bases, the J end by 3 bases, with 6 bases between. The CDR3 covers 12 residues. The germline V gene has CDR1 MDHEN and CDR2 SYDVKM. DNA of the CDR3: TGTGCCAGCAGTTTTGGGCTCTACGAGCAGTACTTC. Amino acid sequence: CASSFGLYEQYF.

The chain combines TRBV27 with TRBJ1-3; tentatively, D is TRBD1 (5 bases). The ends were cut back, 5 bases at V and 4 bases at J, with 12 bases in the middle. Germline CDR1 is MNHEY and CDR2 is SMNVEV (reference sequence). This CDR3 comprises 14 residues. The CDR3 DNA follows: TGTGCCAGCAGTGCCGGGACTGGCGGAAACACCATATATTTT. This sequence encodes CASSAGTGGNTIYF.

The chain recombines TRBV7-9 with TRBJ2-1; 12 bases fit TRBD2. This CDR3 is built from 16 residues. CDR1 is SEHNR, CDR2 FQNEAQ, per germline (reference sequence). The V segment lost 5 bases and the J segment 3 bases; nucleotides outside the gene matches: 5. For the CDR3, the DNA is TGTGCCAGCAGCGCGAAGACTAGCGGGGGCTACAATGAGCAGTTCTTC. Translation gives CASSAKTSGGYNEQFF.

The chain joins TRBV27 to TRBJ1-2, with a possible D match to TRBD1 (5 bases). Germline V lookup: CDR1 MNHEY, CDR2 SMNVEV (reference sequence). This CDR3 spans 15 amino acids. V was clipped by 5 bases and J by 4 bases, with 17 bases between them. This chain's CDR3 is CASSEWGGSGYGYTF. The DNA of the CDR3 is TGTGCCAGCAGTGAGTGGGGGGGTTCAGGCTATGGCTACACCTTC.

This chain uses TRBV7-3 with TRBJ2-2, with D tentatively TRBD2 (6 bases). This CDR3 is built from 18 residues. Trimming pared 5 bases from V and 6 bases from J, leaving 25 bases between. In germline, CDR1 is SGHTA, CDR2 FQGTGA. The CDR3 bases are TGTGCCAGCAGCCCCCTCCCACCGGGACTGGGATCTCCCGGGGAGCTGTTTTTT. Translation gives CASSPLPPGLGSPGELFF.

The chain recombines TRBV6-5 with TRBJ2-1; weak D call: TRBD1 (6 bases). This CDR3 has 15 amino acids. Trimming pared 1 base from V and 3 bases from J, leaving 10 bases between. Germline loops: CDR1 MNHEY, CDR2 SVGAGI. For the CDR3, the DNA is TGTGCCAGCAGTTACTATCACAGGGTCTACAATGAGCAGTTCTTC. Protein product: CASSYYHRVYNEQFF.

This clone was observed a few times. This chain links TRBV11-2 with TRBJ1-1; D unclear. The CDR3 is 14 amino acids. Germline CDR1 reads SGHAT; CDR2 reads FQNNGV. V lost 5 bases, J lost 9 bases, and 19 bases lay in between. CDR3 amino acids: CASSLLSMGAQAFF. Here the CDR3 DNA reads TGTGCCAGCAGCCTTCTTTCGATGGGAGCCCAAGCTTTCTTT.

This clone was seen repeatedly, ten times or more. At one boundary the junction diverges from the germline segment, which might be a read error. The chain has TRBV28 and TRBJ2-4, with TRBD2 identical over 8 bases. Germline CDR1 reads MDHEN; CDR2 reads SYDVKM. The CDR3 is 11 amino acids. The CDR3 sequence is CASSPGTRAVF. In nucleotides, the CDR3 is TGTGCCAGCAGTCCAGGGACTAGAGCTGTCTTC.

The chain has TRBV5-6 and TRBJ2-1; TRBD2 is a possible D gene (5 bases). Germline V gene lookup returns CDR1 SGHDT and CDR2 YYEEEE. The CDR3 length is 13 residues. V shed 4 bases and J shed 10 bases, with 15 bases lying between them. The CDR3 reads CASSATPLGEQFF. CDR3 bases: TGTGCCAGCAGCGCGACCCCACTAGGGGAGCAGTTCTTC. Supplemented by reference TRBV5-6 and TRBJ2-1, the full variable domain reads DAGVTQSPTHLIKTRGQQVTLRCSPKSGHDTVSWYQQALGQGPQFIFQYYEEEERQRGNFPDRFSGHQFPNYSSELNVNALLLGDSALYLCASSATPLGEQFFGPGTRLTVL.

This clone was recorded a few times. CDR3 nucleotides: TGTGCCAGCAGCTCGGGACTCCGGAACACCGGGGAGCTGTTTTTT. Amino acids: CASSSGLRNTGELFF. The chain links TRBV11-2 to TRBJ2-2, with D maybe TRBD2 (6 bases). This CDR3 region has 15 residues. CDR1 is SGHAT, CDR2 FQNNGV, per germline. Trimming pared 4 bases from V and 1 base from J, leaving 10 bases between. Supplemented by reference TRBV11-2 and TRBJ2-2, the full variable domain reads EAGVAQSPRYKIIEKRQSVAFWCNPISGHATLYWYQQILGQGPKLLIQFQNNGVVDDSQLPKDRFSAERLKGVDSTLKIQPAKLEDSAVYLCASSSGLRNTGELFFGEGSRLTVL.

The chain employs TRBV7-3 and TRBJ1-6; 8 nucleotides match TRBD1. The germline CDR1 and CDR2 sequences are SGHTA and FQGTGA. Trimming cost V 5 bases and J 10 bases; bases outside gene matches: 1. This CDR3 region has 12 residues. Here the CDR3 reads CASSTGGSPLHF. The CDR3 coding sequence is TGTGCCAGCAGCACAGGGGGATCACCCCTCCACTTT.

A few counts support this clone. This chain connects TRBV5-1 to TRBJ2-5, with 7 positions matching TRBD1. The CDR3 is 14 residues long. The germline V gene has CDR1 SGHRS and CDR2 YFSETQ. V shed 3 bases, J shed 2 bases, and the junction held 4 bases outside the gene matches. The CDR3 DNA is TGCGCCAGCAGCTCGGGCAGGGGGCAAGAGACCCAGTACTTC. Protein: CASSSGRGQETQYF. Using reference TRBV5-1 and TRBJ2-5 for the parts outside the CDR3, the full variable domain is KAGVTQTPRYLIKTRGQQVTLSCSPISGHRSVSWYQQTPGQGLQFLFEYFSETQRNKGNFPGRFSGRQFSNSRSEMNVSTLELGDSALYLCASSSGRGQETQYFGPGTRLLVL.

The chain has TRBV28 and TRBJ1-5, with 12 bases fitting TRBD1. J was trimmed by 7 bases and V by 6 bases; bases with no gene match: 7. The germline CDR1 and CDR2 sequences are MDHEN and SYDVKM. The CDR3 has 15 residues. For the CDR3, the DNA is TGTGCCAGCAGCGGGACAGGGGGCGCTGAGCAGCCCCAGCATTTT. This translates into CASSGTGGAEQPQHF.

V usage is TRBV6-5 and J usage is TRBJ1-4; 8 nucleotides agree with TRBD1. The CDR3 is 16 residues long. Germline CDR1 and CDR2: MNHEY and SVGAGI. V was pared by 0 bases and J by 3 bases, with 3 bases of the junction left unmatched. The CDR3 region is CASSYSGQGPNEKLFF. In DNA, the CDR3 is TGTGCCAGCAGTTACTCAGGACAGGGACCTAATGAAAAACTGTTTTTT.

This clone was recorded a few times. Germline is not matched at one junction end, which may reflect a read error. This chain connects TRBV7-7 to TRBJ1-1; TRBD1 matches at 8 bases. Germline CDR1 reads SSHAT; CDR2 reads FNYEAQ (reference sequence). CDR3 length equals 14 residues. The CDR3 loop reads CASSPGQGGTEAFF. The CDR3 DNA sequence: TGTGCTAGCAGCCCCGGACAGGGAGGCACTGAAGCTTTCTTT.

This chain connects TRBV5-1 to TRBJ2-3, with D possibly matching TRBD2 (7 bases). Per the germline V gene, CDR1 is SGHRS and CDR2 is YFSETQ. Trimming removed 0 bases from V and 7 bases from J, with 21 bases in between. The CDR3 sequence is 17 residues long. In DNA, the CDR3 is TGCGCCAGCAGCTTGGAAATGGTGGGGGGGCCATCTCATACGCAGTATTTT. Its translation: CASSLEMVGGPSHTQYF.

V gene TRBV20-1 combines with J gene TRBJ2-5; 9 bases agree with TRBD1. The trim removed 6 bases at V and 11 bases at J, leaving 7 bases unmatched. Germline assignment: CDR1 DFQATT and CDR2 SNEGSKA (reference sequence). The CDR3 extends over 11 amino acids. The DNA for the CDR3 is TGCAGTGCCTGGACAGGGGTAGAGCAGTACTTC. Translating gives CSAWTGVEQYF.

This clone was found a few times. The V and J genes are TRBV2 and TRBJ2-3, with no clear D. This CDR3 is 14 amino acids long. CDR1 is SNHLY and CDR2 is FYNNEI in the germline V gene. The V end lost 2 bases, the J end lost 0 bases, and 6 bases lay between the germline ends. As DNA, the CDR3 is TGTGCCAGCAGTGAAATAACTAGCACAGATACGCAGTATTTT. Translation gives CASSEITSTDTQYF.

This clone was picked up a small number of times. The genes are TRBV5-4 and TRBJ2-7; perhaps TRBD2 as D (6 bases). V was trimmed by 3 bases and J by 4 bases, leaving 20 bases between them. The CDR3 loop spans 16 amino acids. CDR1 SGHNT and CDR2 YYREEE come from the germline V gene (reference sequence). CDR3 sequence reads: CASSSSRGLRTYEQYF. CDR3 nucleotides: TGTGCCAGCAGCTCCTCGCGGGGACTTCGTACTTACGAGCAGTACTTC.

The rearrangement links TRBV6-1 to TRBJ1-3; D is unresolved. The CDR3 sequence is 16 residues long. Germline V CDR1 and CDR2: MNHNS, SASEGT. With 4 bases removed from V and 0 bases from J, the gap between germline ends came to 13 bases. The CDR3 DNA reads as TGTGCCAGCAGTGGACATTCGATGAGCTCTGGAAACACCATATATTTT. It specifies CASSGHSMSSGNTIYF.

This clone was found a few times. The chain uses TRBV6-6 and TRBJ1-1, with TRBD1 matching 7 bases. Germline values: CDR1 MNHNY, CDR2 SVGAGI (reference sequence). With V trimmed by 5 bases and J by 3 bases, 6 bases remained unmatched. This CDR3 has 14 amino acids. The CDR3 nucleotides read TGTGCCAGCAGTATGACAGGGAAGGACACTGAAGCTTTCTTT. Amino acids: CASSMTGKDTEAFF.

In this sample, this clone turned up a few times. The CDR3 sequence: CASSSLTRDEQFF. The CDR3 DNA reads TGTGCCAGCAGTTCTCTTACCCGCGATGAGCAGTTCTTC. The rearrangement joins TRBV6-5 to TRBJ2-1; D uncertain. The CDR3 runs to 13 residues. Between the trimmed V and J ends, which lost 4 bases and 8 bases, there was a span of 12 bases. CDR1 and CDR2 (germline): MNHEY, SVGAGI.

J is TRBJ1-5 and V is TRBV27; D uncertain. Germline CDR1 and CDR2: MNHEY and SMNVEV (reference sequence). V lost 2 bases, J lost 0 bases, and 8 bases lay in between. CDR3 length: 15 residues. CDR3 DNA sequence: TGTGCCAGCAGTTTAGAGGGTTATAGCAATCAGCCCCAGCATTTT. This encodes CASSLEGYSNQPQHF.